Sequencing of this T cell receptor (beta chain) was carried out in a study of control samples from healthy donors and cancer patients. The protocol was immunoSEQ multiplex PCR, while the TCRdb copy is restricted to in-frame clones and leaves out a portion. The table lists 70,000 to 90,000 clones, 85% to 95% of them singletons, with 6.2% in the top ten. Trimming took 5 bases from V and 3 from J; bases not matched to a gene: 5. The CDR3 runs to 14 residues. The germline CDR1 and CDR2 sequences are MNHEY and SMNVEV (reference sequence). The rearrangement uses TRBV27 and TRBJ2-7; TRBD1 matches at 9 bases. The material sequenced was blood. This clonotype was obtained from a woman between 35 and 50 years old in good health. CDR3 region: CASSTGGTFYEQYF. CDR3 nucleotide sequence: TGTGCCAGCAGTACAGGGGGCACGTTCTACGAGCAGTACTTC.